This T cell receptor beta chain was found in a study of patients and donors after allogeneic stem cell transplantation (dated by TCRdb to the early 2020s). Only a few counts were recorded for this clonotype. It lacks a known antigen. No base-level quality is on record; no much larger clone is a single base apart. To prepare the library, RT-PCR was applied. The listed sequencing device is NextSeq 550. The public reads were reanalyzed by TCRdb: fastp trimming at Q25, MiXCR alignment, in-frame beta chains only. Rows are combined by CDR3 protein, so each entry shows the most common genes and DNA. The sample records 400,000 to 450,000 distinct CDR3 sequences, more than 15% of which are singletons. The leading ten clones occupy less than 8% of the sample. Clipping removes 5 bases from V and 13 bases from J, with 12 as the unmatched junction base count. The CDR3 runs 13 residues from the cysteine to the phenylalanine. Only the CDR3 portion is preserved as DNA: 39 bases, with reading frame beginning at the first base. CDR1 is given as SGHNT and CDR2 as YYREEE, both from the germline V gene (reference sequence).

The chain is made from TRBV5-4 and TRBJ1-2, with 9 junctional bases fitting TRBD1. This receptor was identified in a human donor who was either an allogeneic HSCT recipient or a stem cell or donor lymphocyte infusion donor (not recorded which). It is not recorded whose cells these are; they may come from a transplant donor. Sequences were obtained from blood, either unsorted or a sorted T cell fraction (not recorded which). The CDR3 in this case is CASSGYRGPDATF. The bases read TGTGCCAGCAGTGGGTACAGGGGGCCAGATGCCACCTTC. The full variable domain, with segments outside the CDR3 supplied by the reference TRBV5-4 and TRBJ1-2 proteins, appears as ETGVTQSPTHLIKTRGQQVTLRCSSQSGHNTVSWYQQALGQGPQFIFQYYREEENGRGNFPPRFSGLQFPNYSSELNVNALELDDSALYLCASSGYRGPDATFGSGTRLTVV.